This T cell receptor beta chain was recovered during a study of T cells in Graves' hyperthyroidism and ophthalmopathy. Amplification of TCR beta CDR3 regions was performed using RNA transcripts as template. Using the HTBI primer set, a first-round RT-PCR was run on the TCR CDR3. TCRdb re-derived calls from the multiplex PCR reads in MiXCR, one entry per CDR3 protein. The table has over 700,000 distinct CDR3 sequences, about 35% seen once; the top ten hold about a third. Germline-derived CDR1 and CDR2 are ENHRY and SYGVKD. The CDR3 sequence is 14 residues long. J gave up 0 bases and V 7 bases, and 6 bases lay outside the gene matches. This clonotype was picked up a small number of times.

The source is a woman in her thirties or forties with Graves' hyperthyroidism. This chain uses TRBV10-3 with TRBJ2-7; 7 bases agree with TRBD1. What was sequenced was blood. The CDR3 coding sequence is TGTGCCATCAACCGGGACAGAAGCTCCTACGAGCAGTACTTC. It encodes CAINRDRSSYEQYF.